This entry concerns a single T cell receptor (gamma chain). This clone appeared a few times. The antigen it binds to is not known. The translation of this DNA and the TCRdb protein of a much larger clone differ at residue 8, probably owing to a read error; the protein shown here is translated from the DNA. Different DNA sequences within this sample yield the same CDR3. From its cysteine to its phenylalanine, the CDR3 spans 17 amino acids. Of the read, only the CDR3 DNA is kept; its 51 bases are in frame from base 1. CDR1 GITISATS and CDR2 ISYDGTV are derived from the germline V gene (reference sequence). V loses 2 bases at its end and J loses 6 bases; junction bases beyond the gene matches: 7. The method was multiplex PCR. The sample was run on an Illumina MiSeq. Every sorted gammadelta T cell sample had both its TCR gamma (TRG) and TCR delta (TRD) chains sequenced. The study's own analysis went as follows. Clonotype tree plots, accumulated frequency of the top 20 clonotypes, diversity index (DI) and D75 metrics were included in the repertoire analyses. Via CATT, TCRdb reprocessed the public reads, and rows with identical DNA were then joined. The V and J calls and clone size come from TCRdb's table, not from the authors' own analysis. Here the sample has about 30,000 gamma-chain clones; roughly 1.4% occur a single time. The ten largest clones represent 19% of the sample.

Vgamma9/Vdelta2+ and Vdelta2-negative gammadelta T cell populations were flow-sorted from peripheral blood mononuclear cells for bulk TCR repertoire analysis. The entry originates in a study of γδ T cells in repeated Plasmodium falciparum infection (dated by TCRdb to about 2021). Regarding the complete study: The natural-infection arm enrolled Malian children exposed to intense seasonal malaria transmission and compared the Malian children with Australian children matched for age and gender. Four controlled human malaria infections were administered to about 5 malaria-naive U.S. adults over about 600 days by bites from P. falciparum NF54-infected Anopheles stephensi mosquitoes. The study examined how repeated Plasmodium falciparum infection shapes the human gammadelta T cell repertoire, using natural infection in Mali and controlled human malaria infection. Controlled-infection subjects were sampled at baseline, immediately before selected infections, and 21 days after each infection. Malian gammadelta TCR repertoires were analysed cross-sectionally during no-transmission periods and were analysed longitudinally across acute febrile malaria episodes.

Summary of the overall study and its limitations: Vgamma9/Vdelta2+ TCR repertoires kept a highly stable polyclonal repertoire across time and infection, and many TCRgamma sequences overlapped between individuals. Because the controlled-infection cohort was small, analysis of inter-individual variability in gammadelta T cell responses was limited. Vdelta2-negative gammadelta TCR repertoires from Malian children appeared more clonally expanded, less diverse and less shared than those of Australian children. Generalizability was limited because the Malian cohort came from a small rural village made up predominantly of one ethnic group. In Vdelta2-negative gammadelta TCR repertoires, which were largely Vdelta1+, repeated controlled infections appeared to drive waves of new clonotype selection.

The TCR comes from a pool of human donors (malaria-infected and uninfected, not separated). Recombination joined TRGV9 with TRGJP. TCRdb gives no J gene; it was assigned here by matching the DNA to germline. The sample comprised gamma-delta T cells from blood. This receptor carries the CDR3 CALWEARRELGKKIKVF. The sequenced DNA: TGTGCCTTGTGGGAGGCACGTCGAGAGTTGGGCAAAAAAATCAAGGTATTT.